This T cell receptor (beta chain) came from a study of T cells after yellow fever vaccination. Trimming shortened V by 6 bases and J by 1 base, and 7 bases separated the two germline ends. The CDR3 extends over 13 amino acids. The germline CDR1 and CDR2 sequences are SGHVS and FQNEAQ. Comments on this clonotype: The antigen is undetermined.

Study outcomes and limitations: Abundant clonotypes from the bulk population could get into FACS-sorted repertoires as contaminants.

Template switching with 5'RACE generated the TCR cDNA and added a universal primer site and UMIs. TCRdb re-analysed the 5' RACE reads in MiXCR, keeping a single row per CDR3 protein. Of a few hundred thousand distinct CDR3 sequences listed, roughly 13% are singletons. The sample here was CD4+ T cells sorted from PBMCs, taken 45 days after the yellow fever booster vaccination. This chain joins TRBV7-8 and TRBJ2-1; D gene uncertain. The clonotype originates from a man aged 25 to 40 who received the YFV17D yellow fever vaccine. The CDR3 loop reads CASRPPSYNEQFF. The CDR3 DNA follows: TGTGCCAGCAGGCCCCCTTCCTACAATGAGCAGTTCTTC.